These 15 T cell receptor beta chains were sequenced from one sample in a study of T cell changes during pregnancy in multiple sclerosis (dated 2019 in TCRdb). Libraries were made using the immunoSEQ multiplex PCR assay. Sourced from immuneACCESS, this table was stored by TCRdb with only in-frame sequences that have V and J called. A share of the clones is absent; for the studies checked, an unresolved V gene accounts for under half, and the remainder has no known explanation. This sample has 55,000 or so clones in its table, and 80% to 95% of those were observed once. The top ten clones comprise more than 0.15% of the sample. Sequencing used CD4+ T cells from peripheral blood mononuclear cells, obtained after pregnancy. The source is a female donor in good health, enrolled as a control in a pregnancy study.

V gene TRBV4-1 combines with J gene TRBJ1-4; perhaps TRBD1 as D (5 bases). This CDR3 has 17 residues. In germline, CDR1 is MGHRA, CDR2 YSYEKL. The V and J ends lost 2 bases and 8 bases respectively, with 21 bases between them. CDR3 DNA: TGCGCCAGCAGCCAATCGGGGGTGAGGGGAGGCCCGGAAAAACTGTTTTTT. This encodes CASSQSGVRGGPEKLFF.

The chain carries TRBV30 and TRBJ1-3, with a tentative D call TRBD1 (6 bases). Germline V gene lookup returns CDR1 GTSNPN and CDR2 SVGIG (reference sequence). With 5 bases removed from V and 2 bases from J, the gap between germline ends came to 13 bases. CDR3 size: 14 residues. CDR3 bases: TGTGCCTGGCGAGCAGGGGTGACTGGAAACACCATATATTTT. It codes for CAWRAGVTGNTIYF.

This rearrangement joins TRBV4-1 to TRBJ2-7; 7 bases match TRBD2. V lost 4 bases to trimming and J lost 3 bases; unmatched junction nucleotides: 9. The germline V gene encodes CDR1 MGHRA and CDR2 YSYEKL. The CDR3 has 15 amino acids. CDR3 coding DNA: TGCGCCAGCAGCCGAGATGGACTAGTAAGCTACGAGCAGTACTTC. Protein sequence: CASSRDGLVSYEQYF.

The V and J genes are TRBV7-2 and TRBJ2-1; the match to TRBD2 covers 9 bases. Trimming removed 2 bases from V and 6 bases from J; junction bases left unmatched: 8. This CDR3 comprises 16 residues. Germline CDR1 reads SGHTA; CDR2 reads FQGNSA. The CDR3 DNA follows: TGTGCCAGCAGCTTATTCGGGCTACTAGCGGGCAATGAGCAGTTCTTC. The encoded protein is CASSLFGLLAGNEQFF.

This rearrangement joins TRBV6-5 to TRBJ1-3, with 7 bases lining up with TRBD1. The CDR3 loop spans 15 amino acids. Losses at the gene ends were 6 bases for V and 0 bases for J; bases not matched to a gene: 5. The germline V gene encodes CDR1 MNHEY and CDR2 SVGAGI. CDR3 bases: TGTGCCAGCAGCCGAGGGGGCGACTCTGGAAACACCATATATTTT. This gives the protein CASSRGGDSGNTIYF.

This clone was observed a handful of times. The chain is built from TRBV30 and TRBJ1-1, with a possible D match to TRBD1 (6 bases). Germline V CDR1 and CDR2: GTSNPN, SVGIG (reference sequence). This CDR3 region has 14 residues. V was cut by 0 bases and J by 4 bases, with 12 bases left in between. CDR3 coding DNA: TGTGCCTGGAGTGTACTGACAGGCGGCACTGAAGCTTTCTTT. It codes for CAWSVLTGGTEAFF.

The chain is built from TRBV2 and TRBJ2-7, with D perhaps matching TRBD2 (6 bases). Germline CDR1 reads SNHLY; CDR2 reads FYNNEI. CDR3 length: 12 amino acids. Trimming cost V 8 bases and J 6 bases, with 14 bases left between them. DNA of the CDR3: TGTGCCAGCCGCTCGGAGGGTCCCGAGCAGTACTTC. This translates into CASRSEGPEQYF.

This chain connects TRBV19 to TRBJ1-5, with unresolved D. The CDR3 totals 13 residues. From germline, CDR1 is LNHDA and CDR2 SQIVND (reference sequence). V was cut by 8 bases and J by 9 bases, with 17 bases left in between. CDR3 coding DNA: TGTGCCAGTCTTTCGCGGCGCGGTTGGCCCCAGCATTTT. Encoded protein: CASLSRRGWPQHF.

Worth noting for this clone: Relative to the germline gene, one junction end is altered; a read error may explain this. The CDR3 region has the DNA TGTGCTAGCAGCTTTACAGGGGCGAACACCGGGGAGCTGTTTTTT. This codes for CASSFTGANTGELFF. The rearrangement uses TRBV7-7 and TRBJ2-2; 7 bases are shared with TRBD1. The CDR3 is 15 amino acids. CDR1 is SSHAT and CDR2 is FNYEAQ in the germline V gene (reference sequence).

The CDR3, as DNA: TGTGCCAGCAGCCCGGACAGGGCCAATGAGCAGTTCTTC. Protein product: CASSPDRANEQFF. The chain carries TRBV7-2 and TRBJ2-1, with 8 nucleotides matching TRBD1. This CDR3 contains 13 residues. V was pared by 5 bases and J by 6 bases, with 3 bases of the junction left unmatched. CDR1 is SGHTA and CDR2 is FQGNSA in the germline V gene.

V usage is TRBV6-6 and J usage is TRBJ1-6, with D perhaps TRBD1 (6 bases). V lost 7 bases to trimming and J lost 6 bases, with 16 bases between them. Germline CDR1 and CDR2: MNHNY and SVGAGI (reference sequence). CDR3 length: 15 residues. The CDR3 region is CASTTPGHFNSPLHF. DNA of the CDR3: TGTGCCAGCACTACTCCGGGACATTTTAATTCACCCCTCCACTTT.

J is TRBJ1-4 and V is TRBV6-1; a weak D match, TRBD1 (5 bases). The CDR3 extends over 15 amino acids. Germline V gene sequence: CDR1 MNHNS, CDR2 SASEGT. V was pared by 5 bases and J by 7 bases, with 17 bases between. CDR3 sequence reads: CASSPPGLRGEKLFF. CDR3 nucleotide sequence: TGTGCCAGCAGTCCACCGGGACTTAGAGGTGAAAAACTGTTTTTT.

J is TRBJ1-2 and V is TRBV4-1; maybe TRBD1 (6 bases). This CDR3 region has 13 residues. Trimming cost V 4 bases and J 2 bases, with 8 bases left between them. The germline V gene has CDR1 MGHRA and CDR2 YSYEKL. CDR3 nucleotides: TGCGCCAGCAGCCTAACAGGGAACTATGGCTACACCTTC. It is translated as CASSLTGNYGYTF.

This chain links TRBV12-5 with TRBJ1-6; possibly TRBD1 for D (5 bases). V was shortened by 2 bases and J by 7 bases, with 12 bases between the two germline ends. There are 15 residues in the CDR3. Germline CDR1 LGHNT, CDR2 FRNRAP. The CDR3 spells CASGLMPGRNSPLHF. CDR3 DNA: TGTGCTAGTGGTTTGATGCCAGGGAGGAATTCACCCCTCCACTTT.

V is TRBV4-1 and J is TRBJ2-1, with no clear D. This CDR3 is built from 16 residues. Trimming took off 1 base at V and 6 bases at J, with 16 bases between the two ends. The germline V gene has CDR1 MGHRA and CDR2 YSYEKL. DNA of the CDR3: TGCGCCAGCAGCCAAGTAGATCTAGTGGCCTTCAATGAGCAGTTCTTC. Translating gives CASSQVDLVAFNEQFF.